Below, one T cell receptor beta chain is given with its context. The germline V gene encodes CDR1 SGHTA and CDR2 FQGNSA. V lost 1 base, J lost 7 bases, and 14 bases lay in between. The CDR3 extends over 14 amino acids. The sample is drawn from a study of CD8 T cells in Susac syndrome. It was with random hexamers that about 0.45 to 1 ug RNA was reverse transcribed. Amplification of the TCR beta CDR3 was carried out by immunoSEQ multiplex PCR, which spanned a total of 54 Vbeta and 13 Jbeta segments. TCRdb called the immunoSEQ multiplex PCR reads again in MiXCR, with one record for every CDR3 protein. The sample contains approximately 100,000 distinct CDR3 sequences, about 90% of which appear only once.

This clonotype was obtained from a human donor in good health. The sequencing sample was made of CD4+ T cells from PBMCs. This chain links TRBV7-2 with TRBJ2-7; D not certain. The CDR3, as DNA: TGTGCCAGCAGCTTAGGCGGCTCCCCGGGTGAGCAGTACTTC. Residues: CASSLGGSPGEQYF.